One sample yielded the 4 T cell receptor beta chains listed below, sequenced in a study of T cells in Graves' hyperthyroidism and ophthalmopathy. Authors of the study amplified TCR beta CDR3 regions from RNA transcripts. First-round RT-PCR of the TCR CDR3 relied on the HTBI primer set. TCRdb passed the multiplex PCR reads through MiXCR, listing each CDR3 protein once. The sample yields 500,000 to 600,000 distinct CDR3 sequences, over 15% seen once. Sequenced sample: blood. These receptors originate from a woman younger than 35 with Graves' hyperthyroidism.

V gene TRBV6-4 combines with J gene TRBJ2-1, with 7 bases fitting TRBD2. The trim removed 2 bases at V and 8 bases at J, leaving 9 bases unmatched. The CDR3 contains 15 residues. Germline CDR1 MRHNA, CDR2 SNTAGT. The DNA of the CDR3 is TGTGCCAGCAGTGACAGTGTCGGGGGGACGGATGAGCAGTTCTTC. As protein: CASSDSVGGTDEQFF.

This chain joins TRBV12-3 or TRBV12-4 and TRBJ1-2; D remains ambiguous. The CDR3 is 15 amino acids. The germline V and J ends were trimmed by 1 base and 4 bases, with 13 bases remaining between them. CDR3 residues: CASSLDGDRGYGYTF. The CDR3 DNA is TGTGCCAGCAGTTTAGATGGGGATCGAGGCTATGGCTACACCTTC.

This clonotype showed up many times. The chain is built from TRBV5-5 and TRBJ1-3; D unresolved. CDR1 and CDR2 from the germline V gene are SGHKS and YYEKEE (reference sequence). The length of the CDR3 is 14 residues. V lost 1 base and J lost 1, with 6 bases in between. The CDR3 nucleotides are TGTGCCAGCAGCTTGTCCTCGTCTGGAAACACCATATATTTT. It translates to CASSLSSSGNTIYF.

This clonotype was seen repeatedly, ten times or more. In DNA form, the CDR3 reads TGCGCCAGCAGCCCCGGGGGGACAGGGGCTTTGAACACTGAAGCTTTCTTT. It yields the protein CASSPGGTGALNTEAFF. J is TRBJ1-1 and V is TRBV5-1; 10 bases agree with TRBD1. Unmatched junction bases numbered 9, after V lost 4 bases and J lost 0 bases. CDR3 size: 17 residues. From germline, CDR1 is SGHRS and CDR2 YFSETQ. Full variable domain (remainder filled in from reference TRBV5-1 and TRBJ1-1): KAGVTQTPRYLIKTRGQQVTLSCSPISGHRSVSWYQQTPGQGLQFLFEYFSETQRNKGNFPGRFSGRQFSNSRSEMNVSTLELGDSALYLCASSPGGTGALNTEAFFGQGTRLTVV.